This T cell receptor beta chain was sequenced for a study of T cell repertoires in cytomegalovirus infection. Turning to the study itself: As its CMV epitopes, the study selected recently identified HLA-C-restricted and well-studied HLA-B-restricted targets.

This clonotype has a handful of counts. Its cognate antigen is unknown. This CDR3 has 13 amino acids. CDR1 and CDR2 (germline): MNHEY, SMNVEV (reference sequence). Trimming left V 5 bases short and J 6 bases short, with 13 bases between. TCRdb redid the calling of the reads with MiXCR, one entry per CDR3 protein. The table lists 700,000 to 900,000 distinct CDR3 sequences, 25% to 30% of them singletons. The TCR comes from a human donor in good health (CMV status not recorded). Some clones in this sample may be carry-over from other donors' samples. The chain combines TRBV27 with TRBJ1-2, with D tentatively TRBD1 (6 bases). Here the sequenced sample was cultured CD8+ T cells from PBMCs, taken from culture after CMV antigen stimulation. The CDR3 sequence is CASSSDRLDGYTF. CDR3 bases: TGTGCCAGCAGTAGCGACAGGCTTGATGGCTACACCTTC.